The 5 T cell receptor beta chains presented below share a single source sample, sequenced in a study of technical replicates of blood from a handful of donors. Sequenced by immunoSEQ multiplex PCR; TCRdb stores in-frame clones only, minus some. The table has over 90,000 clones, nearly 97% seen once; the top ten hold just over 0.2%. The sample comprised T cells isolated from PBMCs. These TCRs come from a human donor in good health.

This chain connects TRBV6-5 to TRBJ1-1; D perhaps matches TRBD1 (5 bases). In germline, CDR1 is MNHEY, CDR2 SVGAGI. V was clipped by 5 bases and J by 1 base, with 8 bases between them. This CDR3 is built from 13 residues. The chain's CDR3 is CASSPGQNTEAFF. CDR3 bases: TGTGCCAGCAGTCCAGGACAGAACACTGAAGCTTTCTTT.

The chain has TRBV5-1 and TRBJ2-7; D is ambiguous. Germline values: CDR1 SGHRS, CDR2 YFSETQ. The germline V and J ends were trimmed by 2 bases and 4 bases, with 16 bases remaining between them. The CDR3 has 15 residues. The CDR3 region is CASSFSPELKYEQYF. In DNA, the CDR3 is TGCGCCAGCAGCTTCTCCCCGGAGTTAAAGTACGAGCAGTACTTC.

This sequence joins TRBV5-8 and TRBJ1-2; no definite D call. Germline CDR1 and CDR2: SGHTS and YDEGEE. CDR3 length: 14 amino acids. Trimming took 3 bases from V and 5 from J, leaving 14 bases between them. DNA of the CDR3: TGTGCCAGCAGCTCGCCCGGGAGAGGTTATGGCTACACCTTC. Residues: CASSSPGRGYGYTF.

V is TRBV28 and J is TRBJ2-3; 10 bases are a match to TRBD2. J lost 2 bases, V lost 6 bases, and 8 bases had no gene match. The CDR3 has 16 amino acids. CDR1 and CDR2 (germline): MDHEN, SYDVKM. The CDR3 region has the DNA TGTGCCAGCAGCCCCTCAGCGGGGGGGCTCACAGATACGCAGTATTTT. This encodes CASSPSAGGLTDTQYF.

As DNA, the CDR3 is TGTGCCAGCAGCCGGCTAGCGGGGGATACGCAGTATTTT. It codes for CASSRLAGDTQYF. The V gene is TRBV6-5, the J gene TRBJ2-3, with 9 positions matching TRBD2. The CDR3 covers 13 residues. In germline, CDR1 is MNHEY, CDR2 SVGAGI. Unmatched junction bases numbered 4, after V lost 6 bases and J lost 6 bases.